This T cell receptor beta chain was documented in a study of early T cells in non-severe SARS-CoV-2 infection. Study in general: Chains were not paired, and sequencing was done on bulk RNA from unsorted whole blood. Study results and caveats: Comparison of clonotypes with VDJdb favored anti-spike CD8 responses while missing private and CD4 specificities.

In the library, individual cDNA molecules carried attached unique molecular identifiers. TCRdb fed the 5' RACE reads into MiXCR, producing one record per CDR3 protein. The table shows about 39,000 distinct CDR3 sequences, with roughly 7% occurring only once. Trimming stripped 3 bases from V and 8 bases from J, with 9 bases between. CDR1 is SGHDT, CDR2 YYEEEE, per germline. CDR3 length equals 12 residues. This clonotype showed up just a few times. Its antigen is unidentified. Sequencing was performed on whole blood. The genes are TRBV5-6 and TRBJ2-1; no reliable D call. The TCR sequence derives from an adult who was a healthcare worker with PCR-confirmed SARS-CoV-2 infection or an uninfected control (not recorded which). CDR3 DNA: TGTGCCAGCAGCTACACTCGGTATGAGCAGTTCTTC. Its protein product is CASSYTRYEQFF.